This is a list of T cell receptor beta chains from one sample in a study of cytomegalovirus exposure and HLA in healthy donors. Libraries were prepared by immunoSEQ multiplex PCR; TCRdb keeps only in-frame clonotypes and omits some of them. The repertoire holds about 160,000 clones, around 72% seen once, with over 1.3% in the top ten. Source material: PBMCs. Every receptor here comes from a man between 18 and 29 years old in good health and CMV-seronegative. Each CDR3 is given with its conserved first and last residue.

j_call v_call cdr3_aa
TRBJ1-1 TRBV5-1 CASSPWTGALNTEAFF
TRBJ2-5 TRBV29-1 CSVLSETQYF
TRBJ1-3 TRBV9 CASSVWGGDRANTIYF
TRBJ2-2 TRBV6-5 CASSPSGVNTGELFF
TRBJ1-5 TRBV7-2 CASSLVAAPGQPQHF
TRBJ2-2 TRBV9 CASSVGTATGELFF
TRBJ1-1 TRBV4-1 CASSQTTGMNTEAFF
TRBJ2-5 TRBV28 CASSLPGQLFQETQYF
TRBJ2-1 TRBV30 CAWSVSGSSYNEQFF
TRBJ2-2 TRBV7-2 CASSLRRGQGSTGELFF
TRBJ2-3 TRBV5-1 CASSSRQGASDTQYF
TRBJ1-2 TRBV19 CASSRAGNYGYTF
TRBJ1-2 TRBV7-9 CASSSHEGRNYGYTF
TRBJ2-7 TRBV27 CASRTSGSYEQYF
TRBJ1-2 TRBV6-1 CASSEGQGQVGYGYTF
TRBJ2-1 TRBV5-6 CASSLFGREPPEQFF
TRBJ1-5 TRBV7-6 CASSLGGMEGGSNQPQHF
TRBJ1-2 TRBV11-2 CASSLLLNTGSGYTF
TRBJ1-2 TRBV4-3 CASSQEWNRGTYGYTF
TRBJ2-1 TRBV7-2 CASSHGTSGSAYNEQFF
TRBJ1-1 TRBV7-8 CASSPLGGRDTEAFF
TRBJ2-5 TRBV28 CASSIRERETQYF
TRBJ1-5 TRBV27 CASSQIGGTNNQPQHF
TRBJ2-1 TRBV11-2 CASSPQASGDYNEQFF
TRBJ2-7 TRBV15 CATSRWGGGAQSEQYF
TRBJ2-2 TRBV28 CASRMSWNTGELFF
TRBJ2-7 TRBV19 CASSIDPAGGEQYF
TRBJ2-1 TRBV30 CAWRERGSGGPEQFF
TRBJ2-7 TRBV4-3 CASSHRSGGSYEQYF
TRBJ2-5 TRBV21-1 CASSKALFGTKQETQYF
TRBJ1-2 TRBV7-2 CASRPGQNYGYTF
TRBJ2-7 TRBV5-1 CASSLLAGVSGEQYF
TRBJ2-7 TRBV9 CASSVEGQGDYEQYF
TRBJ2-3 TRBV7-9 CASSLVGADTQYF
TRBJ1-2 TRBV9 CASSVPRTGNYGYTF
TRBJ1-4 TRBV19 CASSRTGDEKLFF
TRBJ2-1 TRBV5-4 CASSLGRGLASNEQFF
TRBJ2-3 TRBV18 CASSPGAGRTDTQYF
TRBJ2-2 TRBV9 CASSPSDPLQEAGELFF
TRBJ2-6 TRBV15 CATSRARNSGANVLTF
TRBJ2-7 TRBV27 CASSAITASGSRDEQYF
TRBJ1-1 TRBV7-2 CASSLMRSAAFF
TRBJ2-7 TRBV5-1 CASSLLIERGSYEQYF
TRBJ2-4 TRBV7-9 CASIPTGKNIQYF
TRBJ1-2 TRBV18 CASSPGQGRDYGYTF
TRBJ1-5 TRBV6-5 CASSRDRVDNQPQHF